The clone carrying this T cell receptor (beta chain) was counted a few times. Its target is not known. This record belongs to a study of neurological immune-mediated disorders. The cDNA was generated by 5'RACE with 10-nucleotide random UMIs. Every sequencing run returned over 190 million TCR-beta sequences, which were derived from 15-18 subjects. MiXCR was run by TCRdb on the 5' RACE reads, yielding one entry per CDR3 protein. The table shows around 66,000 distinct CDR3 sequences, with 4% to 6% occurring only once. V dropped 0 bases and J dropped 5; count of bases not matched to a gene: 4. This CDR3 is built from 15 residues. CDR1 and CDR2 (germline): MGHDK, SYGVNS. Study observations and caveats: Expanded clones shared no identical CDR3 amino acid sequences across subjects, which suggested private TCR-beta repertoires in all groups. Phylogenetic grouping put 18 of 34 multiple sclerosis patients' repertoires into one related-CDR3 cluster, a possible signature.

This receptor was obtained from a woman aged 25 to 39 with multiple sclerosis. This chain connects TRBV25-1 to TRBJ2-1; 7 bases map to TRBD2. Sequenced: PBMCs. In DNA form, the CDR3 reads TGTGCCAGCAGTGAATACGGGACTATTAACAATGAGCAGTTCTTC. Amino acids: CASSEYGTINNEQFF. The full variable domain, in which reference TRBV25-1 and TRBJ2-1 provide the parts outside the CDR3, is EADIYQTPRYLVIGTGKKITLECSQTMGHDKMYWYQQDPGMELHLIHYSYGVNSTEKGDLSSESTVSRIRTEHFPLTLESARPSHTSQYLCASSEYGTINNEQFFGPGTRLTVL.